The rows below give T cell receptor beta chains drawn from one sample of a study of blood T cell repertoires in COVID-19. Sequencing was performed with immunoSEQ multiplex PCR; in TCRdb, only in-frame clones are kept and a portion is missing. The sample consists of around 57,000 clones, approximately 90% of them appearing once. Sequencing input: peripheral blood. These receptors all come from a woman aged 80 or over with COVID-19, enrolled during active disease. The CDR3 runs from the conserved cysteine through the conserved F or W. A D gene is named only where the DNA matches it firmly.

d_call j_call v_call cdr3_aa cdr3_nt
- TRBJ1-3 TRBV15 CATSRDPHAGATGNTIYF TGTGCCACCAGCAGAGATCCCCACGCAGGGGCCACTGGAAACACCATATATTTT
- TRBJ2-4 TRBV5-1 CASSQDGLLAKNIQYF TGCGCCAGCAGCCAGGACGGACTGCTAGCCAAAAACATTCAGTACTTC
- TRBJ1-3 TRBV18 CASSPLLISTSGNTIYF TGTGCCAGCTCACCCTTACTTATCTCCACTTCTGGAAACACCATATATTTT
TRBD1 TRBJ2-7 TRBV5-1 CASSLATKVGTGSDEQYF TGCGCCAGCAGCTTGGCGACAAAGGTAGGGACAGGGAGCGACGAGCAGTACTTC
TRBD1 TRBJ2-7 TRBV6-5 CASARGDRNYEQYF TGTGCCAGCGCCCGAGGGGACAGAAACTACGAGCAGTACTTC
- TRBJ2-4 TRBV19 CASSRGAENIQYF TGTGCCAGTAGTCGGGGGGCGGAAAACATTCAGTACTTC
- TRBJ2-3 TRBV4-1 CASSIGQGTDTQYF TGCGCCAGCAGCATCGGGCAGGGGACAGATACGCAGTATTTT
- TRBJ1-5 TRBV12-3/TRBV12-4 CASSYYSNQPQHF TGTGCCAGCAGCTATTACAGCAATCAGCCCCAGCATTTT
TRBD1 TRBJ2-7 TRBV10-1 CASSPGTGYEQYF TGCGCCAGCAGTCCCGGGACAGGGTACGAGCAGTACTTC
TRBD2 TRBJ2-5 TRBV5-1 CASSLAASGGETQYF TGCGCCAGCAGCTTGGCAGCTAGCGGCGGAGAGACCCAGTACTTC
- TRBJ2-5 TRBV5-1 CASSLGDRGFQETQYF TGCGCCAGCAGCTTGGGGGATCGGGGATTCCAAGAGACCCAGTACTTC
TRBD1 TRBJ2-1 TRBV19 CASSITGQGYNEQFF TGTGCCAGTAGTATTACGGGACAGGGGTACAATGAGCAGTTCTTC
- TRBJ2-1 TRBV5-1 CASSSESRAYNEQFF TGCGCCAGCAGCTCGGAATCCCGGGCCTACAATGAGCAGTTCTTC
TRBD1 TRBJ2-7 TRBV19 CASSTGDSRYEQYF TGTGCCAGTAGTACAGGGGACAGCCGCTACGAGCAGTACTTC
- TRBJ1-2 TRBV18 CASSPSTGRYNYGYTF TGTGCCAGCTCTCCCTCGACAGGCCGATATAACTATGGCTACACCTTC
- TRBJ2-1 TRBV11-2 CASSLDFSSYNEQFF TGTGCCAGCAGCTTAGATTTCAGCTCCTACAATGAGCAGTTCTTC